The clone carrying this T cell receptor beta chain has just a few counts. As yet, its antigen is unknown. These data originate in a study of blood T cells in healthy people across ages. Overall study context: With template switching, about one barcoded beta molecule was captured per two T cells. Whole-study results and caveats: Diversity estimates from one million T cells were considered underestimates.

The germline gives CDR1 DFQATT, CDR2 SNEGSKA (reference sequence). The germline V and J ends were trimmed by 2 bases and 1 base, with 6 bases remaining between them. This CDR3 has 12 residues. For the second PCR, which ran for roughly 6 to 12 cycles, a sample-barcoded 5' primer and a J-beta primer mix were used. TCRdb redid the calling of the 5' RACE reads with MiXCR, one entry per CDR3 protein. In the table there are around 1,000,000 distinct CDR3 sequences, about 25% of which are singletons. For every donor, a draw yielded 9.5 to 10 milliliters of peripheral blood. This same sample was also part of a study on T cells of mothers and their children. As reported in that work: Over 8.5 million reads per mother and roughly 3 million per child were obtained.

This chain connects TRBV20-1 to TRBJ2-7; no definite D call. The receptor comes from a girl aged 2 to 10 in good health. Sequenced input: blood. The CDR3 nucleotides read TGCAGTGCTAGAAGGACGTCCTACGAGCAGTACTTC. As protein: CSARRTSYEQYF.